Below are 20 T cell receptor beta chains sequenced from a single sample in a study of blood T cell repertoires in COVID-19. Generated by immunoSEQ multiplex PCR, the TCRdb table keeps only in-frame clones and is missing some. The sample lists around 400,000 clones, about 89% seen once, with over 2% in the top ten. Sequencing used peripheral blood. Receptors were obtained from a woman in her sixties or seventies with COVID-19, enrolled during active disease.

The CDR3 region has the DNA TGTGCCAGCAGTGCCCCCCCCAGAGGGGGCTACACCTTC. It is translated as CASSAPPRGGYTF. The rearrangement uses TRBV12-3 or TRBV12-4 and TRBJ1-2, with D uncertain. Trimming pared 5 bases from V and 8 bases from J, leaving 15 bases between. The CDR3 extends over 13 amino acids.

This chain connects TRBV28 to TRBJ1-5, with 10 bases aligning to TRBD1. Germline V gene lookup returns CDR1 MDHEN and CDR2 SYDVKM. The V gene end was trimmed by 3 bases and the J gene end by 4 bases; junction bases not matched to a gene: 3. This CDR3 has 15 residues. CDR3 DNA sequence: TGTGCCAGCAGTTTTGGACAGGGGGGAAATCAGCCCCAGCATTTT. The encoded protein is CASSFGQGGNQPQHF.

The gene calls are TRBV2 and TRBJ1-5, with D unclear. From germline, CDR1 is SNHLY and CDR2 FYNNEI. Trimming left V 4 bases short and J 0 bases short, with 10 bases between. CDR3 length: 15 residues. CDR3 coding DNA: TGTGCCAGCAGTGTTGGGCAGAATAGCAATCAGCCCCAGCATTTT. This codes for CASSVGQNSNQPQHF.

The rearrangement links TRBV5-1 to TRBJ2-7, with TRBD1 matching over 8 bases. Germline V gives CDR1 SGHRS, CDR2 YFSETQ. This CDR3 is 16 amino acids long. The J segment lost 3 bases and the V segment lost 4 bases, leaving 12 bases of the junction unmatched. The CDR3 region is CASSPDMGRGLYEQYF. The CDR3 region has the DNA TGCGCCAGCAGCCCGGATATGGGCAGGGGGCTCTACGAGCAGTACTTC.

The chain is built from TRBV5-1 and TRBJ1-2; D remains ambiguous. CDR1 is SGHRS, CDR2 YFSETQ, per germline. The ends were cut back, 0 bases at V and 4 bases at J, with 7 bases in the middle. The CDR3 covers 13 residues. This chain's CDR3 is CASSLDRSYGYTF. For the CDR3, the DNA is TGCGCCAGCAGCTTGGACAGATCCTATGGCTACACCTTC.

This clone has a single count. The chain uses TRBV19 and TRBJ1-1; 8 nucleotides agree with TRBD1. This CDR3 region has 13 residues. V trimming: 9 bases; J trimming: 0 bases; junction bases outside the gene matches: 3. Per the germline V gene, CDR1 is LNHDA and CDR2 is SQIVND (reference sequence). CDR3 amino acids: CASRDRLNTEAFF. CDR3 DNA: TGTGCCAGCCGGGACAGGTTGAACACTGAAGCTTTCTTT.

This chain uses TRBV28 with TRBJ2-4; unclear D gene. The CDR3 runs 16 residues. Germline CDR1 and CDR2: MDHEN and SYDVKM. Deletions cut 1 base from V and 2 bases from J, with 12 bases between. The CDR3 is CASSLSRIRTKNIQYF. CDR3 DNA: TGTGCCAGCAGTTTATCCAGGATCAGGACCAAAAACATTCAGTACTTC.

The chain recombines TRBV6-2 or TRBV6-3 with TRBJ2-7; possible D gene TRBD1, 6 bases. The germline CDR1 and CDR2 sequences are MNHEY and SVGEGT. This CDR3 is 15 amino acids long. V was trimmed by 5 bases and J by 2 bases, leaving 16 bases between them. The CDR3 nucleotides are TGTGCCAGCAGTCACAGGGCACCCCTTCCCTACGAGCAGTACTTC. It encodes CASSHRAPLPYEQYF.

This chain joins TRBV9 and TRBJ1-2; 10 bases match TRBD1. V lost 0 bases to trimming and J lost 4 bases; unmatched junction nucleotides: 12. The V gene's germline CDR1 is SGDLS and CDR2 YYNGEE. The CDR3 extends over 18 amino acids. This CDR3 is CASSVGGGDRGRGYGYTF. DNA for the CDR3: TGTGCCAGCAGCGTAGGCGGTGGGGACAGGGGTAGAGGCTATGGCTACACCTTC.

As to this clone: This same CDR3 is encoded by further DNA sequences in the sample. The chain employs TRBV10-3 and TRBJ2-7; 7 bases line up with TRBD1. Looked up from germline, CDR1 is ENHRY and CDR2 is SYGVKD. The V gene end was trimmed by 4 bases and the J gene end by 6 bases; junction bases not matched to a gene: 3. The CDR3 consists of 12 residues. The CDR3 DNA follows: TGTGCCATCAGTGGGACAGGAGCCGAGCAGTACTTC. Translated, it gives CAISGTGAEQYF.

This rearrangement joins TRBV2 to TRBJ1-5; no firm D call. Per germline, CDR1 SNHLY and CDR2 FYNNEI. Trimming took 7 bases from V and 3 from J, leaving 19 bases between them. The CDR3 spans 16 residues. The CDR3: CASTMLRKSDNQPQHF. CDR3 nucleotide sequence: TGTGCCAGCACGATGCTTCGGAAGAGCGACAATCAGCCCCAGCATTTT.

This sequence joins TRBV27 and TRBJ1-1; D is undetermined. Trimming pared 0 bases from V and 1 base from J, leaving 9 bases between. This CDR3 contains 15 residues. Germline V gene data show CDR1 as MNHEY and CDR2 as SMNVEV (reference sequence). For the CDR3, the DNA is TGTGCCAGCAGTTTATCGAAAGGCGGGAACACTGAAGCTTTCTTT. It is translated as CASSLSKGGNTEAFF.

This chain uses TRBV6-5 with TRBJ1-2; TRBD1 matches at 7 bases. CDR3 length: 13 residues. V shed 5 bases, J shed 4 bases, and the junction held 4 bases outside the gene matches. The germline V gene has CDR1 MNHEY and CDR2 SVGAGI. CDR3 coding DNA: TGTGCCAGCAGTCATGACAGGGTCTATGGCTACACCTTC. It yields the protein CASSHDRVYGYTF.

This chain connects TRBV28 to TRBJ2-6; the match to TRBD1 covers 8 bases. The CDR3 contains 17 residues. The V and J ends lost 3 bases and 0 bases, in that order; junction bases with no gene match: 4. Looked up from germline, CDR1 is MDHEN and CDR2 is SYDVKM. The CDR3 sequence is CASSLARGPSGANVLTF. DNA for the CDR3: TGTGCCAGCAGTTTGGCCAGGGGGCCCTCTGGGGCCAACGTCCTGACTTTC. Based on the CDR3 plus reference TRBV28 and TRBJ2-6, the full variable domain is DVKVTQSSRYLVKRTGEKVFLECVQDMDHENMFWYRQDPGLGLRLIYFSYDVKMKEKGDIPEGYSVSREKKERFSLILESASTNQTSMYLCASSLARGPSGANVLTFGAGSRLTVL.

The chain carries TRBV28 and TRBJ1-5; 9 bases fit TRBD1. This CDR3 has 13 residues. J was trimmed by 4 bases and V by 6 bases; bases with no gene match: 1. The germline CDR1 and CDR2 sequences are MDHEN and SYDVKM. The CDR3, as DNA: TGTGCCAGCAGCGGACAGGGGAATCAGCCCCAGCATTTT. Its translation: CASSGQGNQPQHF. The variable domain in full, with the rest retrieved from reference TRBV28 and TRBJ1-5, is DVKVTQSSRYLVKRTGEKVFLECVQDMDHENMFWYRQDPGLGLRLIYFSYDVKMKEKGDIPEGYSVSREKKERFSLILESASTNQTSMYLCASSGQGNQPQHFGDGTRLSIL.

V and J are TRBV3-1 (or the pseudogene TRBV3-2) and TRBJ1-2; possibly TRBD1 for D (5 bases). V lost 2 bases and J lost 2, with 9 bases in between. Germline CDR1 and CDR2: LGHDT and YNNKEL (reference sequence). This CDR3 has 14 residues. CDR3 protein: CASSQFRGNYGYTF. CDR3 nucleotides: TGTGCCAGCAGCCAATTCCGGGGGAACTATGGCTACACCTTC.

Comments on this clone: One end of the junction fails to match germline, which may point to a read error. The DNA for the CDR3 is TGTGCCAGCAGCCCAGGTCCGGGGACAAACTATGACTACACCTTC. It translates to CASSPGPGTNYDYTF. The J gene is TRBJ1-2, the V gene TRBV14, with D possibly matching TRBD1 (6 bases). Germline V CDR1 and CDR2: SGHDN, FVKESK. The CDR3 sequence is 15 residues long.

This clone was detected once. CDR3 sequence reads: CASSPQGAGGYTF. The CDR3 DNA follows: TGTGCCAGCAGCCCTCAGGGGGCGGGGGGCTACACCTTC. The genes are TRBV3-1 (or the pseudogene TRBV3-2) and TRBJ1-2, with TRBD1 matching over 8 bases. The CDR3 spans 13 residues. Germline trimming cut 4 bases from V and 8 bases from J; bases unmatched to any gene: 6. Germline CDR1 and CDR2: LGHDT and YNNKEL (reference sequence).

This sequence joins TRBV20-1 and TRBJ1-2; the D is unclear. The CDR3 totals 14 residues. The ends were cut back, 3 bases at V and 1 base at J, with 12 bases in the middle. Germline assignment: CDR1 DFQATT and CDR2 SNEGSKA (reference sequence). Written as DNA, the CDR3 is TGCAGTGCTAGTTCTCTAACAGTTAACTATGGCTACACCTTC. It yields the protein CSASSLTVNYGYTF.

This clone was seen just once. The rearrangement joins TRBV5-8 to TRBJ1-2, with D possibly matching TRBD1 (6 bases). Germline CDR1 SGHTS, CDR2 YDEGEE. There are 15 residues in the CDR3. V was shortened by 3 bases and J by 5 bases, with 17 bases between the two germline ends. CDR3: CASSWGRGTQYGYTF. CDR3 DNA: TGTGCCAGCAGCTGGGGCAGGGGAACACAATATGGCTACACCTTC.